Described below is a single TCR beta chain sequence and its context. Its specificity is not known. The CDR3 is 15 residues long. The V gene's germline CDR1 is DFQATT and CDR2 SNEGSKA (reference sequence). Losses at the gene ends were 3 bases for V and 4 bases for J; bases not matched to a gene: 10. Through a sample-barcoded 5' primer and a J-beta primer mix, a second PCR was run for roughly 6 to 11 cycles. TCRdb analysed the 5' RACE reads with MiXCR anew, one entry per CDR3 protein. The table includes more than 1.4 million distinct CDR3 sequences, 42% detected once. The data are from a study of blood T cells in healthy people across ages. Study results and limitations: Whereas aged donors had fewer naive CD4+ cells, long-lived donors had more of them and higher diversity. It was not possible, with unsorted PBMCs, to conclusively compare naive and antigen-experienced cells.

This TCR was recovered from a woman younger than 35 in good health. J is TRBJ1-1 and V is TRBV20-1; 8 bases agree with TRBD1. Sequencing was carried out using blood. The CDR3 bases are TGCAGTGCTAGTCGGCCAGGGGGCGGGGGCACTGAAGCTTTCTTT. As protein: CSASRPGGGGTEAFF.